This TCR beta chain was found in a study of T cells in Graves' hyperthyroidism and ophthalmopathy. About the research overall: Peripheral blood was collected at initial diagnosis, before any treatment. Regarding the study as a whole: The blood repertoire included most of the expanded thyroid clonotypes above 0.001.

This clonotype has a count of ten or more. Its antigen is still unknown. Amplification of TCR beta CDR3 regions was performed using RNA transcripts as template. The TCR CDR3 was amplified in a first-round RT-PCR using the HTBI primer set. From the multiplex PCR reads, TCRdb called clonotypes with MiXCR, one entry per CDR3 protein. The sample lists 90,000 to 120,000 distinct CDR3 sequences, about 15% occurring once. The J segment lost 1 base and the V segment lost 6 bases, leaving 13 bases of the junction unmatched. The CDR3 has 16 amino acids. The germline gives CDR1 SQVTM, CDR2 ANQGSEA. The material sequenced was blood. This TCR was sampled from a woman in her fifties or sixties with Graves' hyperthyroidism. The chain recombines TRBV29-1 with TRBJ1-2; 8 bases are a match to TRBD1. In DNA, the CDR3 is TGCAGCGTCGGAGGCTACCAGGGGGCCAGTAACTATGGCTACACCTTC. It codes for CSVGGYQGASNYGYTF.